The T cell receptor (beta chain) described here comes from a study of T cells expressing NK-cell markers. Notes on the study in general: The study did not resolve the HCMV specificity of expanded NKG2C+ T cell clones. Over 5 donors carried dominant NKG2C+ clonotypes that made up roughly 1.0-7.5% of their CD8+ T cells.

As concerns this clonotype: Its specificity is not known.

This CDR3 spans 13 amino acids. From germline, CDR1 is MDHEN and CDR2 SYDVKM. TCRdb reprocessed the 5' RACE reads and reports one entry per CDR3 protein, with no DNA. In all, the sample yields roughly 390,000 distinct CDR3 sequences. Sequenced material: blood T cells: a sorted CD56 or NKG2C T cell subset, CD4+ or CD8+ T cells, or bulk PBMC T cells (not recorded which). The J gene is TRBJ2-4, the V gene TRBV28; TCRdb indicates TRBD1, and absent DNA this call remains unverified. This TCR was sampled from a woman aged 50 to 60 in good health. This chain's CDR3 is CATHPYLKNIQYF.